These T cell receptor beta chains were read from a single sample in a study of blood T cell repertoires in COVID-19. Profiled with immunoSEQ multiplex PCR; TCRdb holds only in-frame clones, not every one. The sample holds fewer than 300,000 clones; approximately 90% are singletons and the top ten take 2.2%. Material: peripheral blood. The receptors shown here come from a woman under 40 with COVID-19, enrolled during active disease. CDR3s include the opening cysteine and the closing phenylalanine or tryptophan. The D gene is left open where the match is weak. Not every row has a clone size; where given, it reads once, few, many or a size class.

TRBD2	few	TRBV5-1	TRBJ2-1	CASSFEPTRGRAFNEQFF
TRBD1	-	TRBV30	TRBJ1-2	CAWSGDRGLLPLGYTF
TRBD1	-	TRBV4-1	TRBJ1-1	CASSQGAGGNTEAFF
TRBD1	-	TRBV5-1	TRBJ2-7	CASSPNPDRVSEQYF
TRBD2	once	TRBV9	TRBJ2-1	CASSSRREGSSYNEQFF
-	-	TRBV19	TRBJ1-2	CASKEQRLRYYGYTF
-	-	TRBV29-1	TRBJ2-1	CSVENRGGYNEQFF
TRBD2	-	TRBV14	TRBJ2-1	CASSQDVLAGDIGSYNEQFF
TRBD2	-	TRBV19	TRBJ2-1	CASSSLTSGSWDEQFF
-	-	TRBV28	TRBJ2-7	CASRRQSGTGTYEQYF
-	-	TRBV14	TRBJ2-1	CASSQGVTSKFF
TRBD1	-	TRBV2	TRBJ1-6	CASRAGTGVSPLHF
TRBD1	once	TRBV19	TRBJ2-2	CASSPADRGATGELFF
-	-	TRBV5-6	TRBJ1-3	CASSLQGSGNTIYF
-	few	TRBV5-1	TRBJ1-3	CASSLESAPSSGNTIYF